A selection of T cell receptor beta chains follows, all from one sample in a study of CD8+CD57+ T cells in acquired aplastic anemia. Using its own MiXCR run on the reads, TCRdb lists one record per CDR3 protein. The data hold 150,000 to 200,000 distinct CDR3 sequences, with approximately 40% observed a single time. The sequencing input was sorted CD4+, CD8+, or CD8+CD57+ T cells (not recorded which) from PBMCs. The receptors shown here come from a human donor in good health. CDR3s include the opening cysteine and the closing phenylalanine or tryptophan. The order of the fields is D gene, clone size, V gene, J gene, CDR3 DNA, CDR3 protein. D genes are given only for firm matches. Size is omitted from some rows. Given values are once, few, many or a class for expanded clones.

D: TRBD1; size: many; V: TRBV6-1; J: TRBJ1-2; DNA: TGTGCCAGCTACCGACAGGGCCGTTCTAACTATGGCTACACCTTC; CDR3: CASYRQGRSNYGYTF
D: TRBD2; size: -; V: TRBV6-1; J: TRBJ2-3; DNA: TGTGCCAGCAGTGCGAATAGCGGGGGCACAGATACGCAGTATTTT; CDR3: CASSANSGGTDTQYF
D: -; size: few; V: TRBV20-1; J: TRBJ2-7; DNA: TGCAGTGCTGGGGATCGGGTCCTCGCTTCCTACGAGCAGTACTTC; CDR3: CSAGDRVLASYEQYF
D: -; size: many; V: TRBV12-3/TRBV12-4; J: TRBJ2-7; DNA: TGTGCCAGCAGTCCCTCCGGACGGAGGTTCTTTTACGAGCAGTACTTC; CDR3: CASSPSGRRFFYEQYF
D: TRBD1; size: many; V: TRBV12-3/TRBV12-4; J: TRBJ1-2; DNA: TGTGCCAGCAGAGACAGGGTTTCGGCTAACTATGGCTACACCTTC; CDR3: CASRDRVSANYGYTF
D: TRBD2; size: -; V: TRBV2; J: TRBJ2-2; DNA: TGTGCCAGCAGGGATAGCGGGAGGGCCGGGGAGCTGTTTTTT; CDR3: CASRDSGRAGELFF
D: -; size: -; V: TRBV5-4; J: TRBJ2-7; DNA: TGTGCCAGCAGCCCCTCGAGGAGCTCCTACGAGCAGCACTTC; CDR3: CASSPSRSSYEQHF
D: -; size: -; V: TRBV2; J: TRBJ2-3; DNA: TGTGCCAGTCTGCTATTGGCGCAGTATTTT; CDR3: CASLLLAQYF
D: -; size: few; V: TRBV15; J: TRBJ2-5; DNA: TGTGCCACCAGCAGAGATTCAGGAGAGACCCAGTACTTC; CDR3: CATSRDSGETQYF
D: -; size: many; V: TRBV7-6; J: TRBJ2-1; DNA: TGTGCCAGCAGCTTAGCAGGACGGAACTACAATGAGCAGTTCTTC; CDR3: CASSLAGRNYNEQFF
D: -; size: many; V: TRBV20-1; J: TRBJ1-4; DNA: TGCAGTGCGCTCAGTGAAAAACTGTTTTTT; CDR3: CSALSEKLFF
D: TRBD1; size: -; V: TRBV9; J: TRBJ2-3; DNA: TGTGCCAGCAGGGGGACAGAAAGCACAGATACGCAGTGTTTT; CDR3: CASRGTESTDTQCF
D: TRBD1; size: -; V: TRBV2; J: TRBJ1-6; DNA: TGTGCCAGCATAGGGACAGGGAATTCACCCCTCCACTTT; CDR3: CASIGTGNSPLHF
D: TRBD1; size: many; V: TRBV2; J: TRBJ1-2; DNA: TGTGCCAGCATACGGGGGAGGGAATTTCTCCACAGGGGCGGCTACACCTTC; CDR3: CASIRGREFLHRGGYTF
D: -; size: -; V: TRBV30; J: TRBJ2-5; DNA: TGTGCCTGGAGGGGGGACAGGGAGAGGCGGGAGGGCCAGGAGACCCAGTACTTC; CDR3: CAWRGDRERREGQETQYF
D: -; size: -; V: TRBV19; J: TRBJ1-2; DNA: TGTGCCAGTATGTGGGATAACTATGGCTACACCTTC; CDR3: CASMWDNYGYTF
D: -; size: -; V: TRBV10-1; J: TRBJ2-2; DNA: TGCGCCAGCAGTGAAGGGGCGGTCGGGACCGGGGAGCTGTTTTTT; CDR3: CASSEGAVGTGELFF
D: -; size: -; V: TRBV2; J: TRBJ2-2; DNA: TGTGCCAGCAGAAACCAGGGAAACACCGGGGAGCTGTTTTTT; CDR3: CASRNQGNTGELFF
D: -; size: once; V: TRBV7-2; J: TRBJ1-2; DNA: TGTGCCAGCAGCCCGGATCCATCTAACTATGGCTACACCTTC; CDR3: CASSPDPSNYGYTF
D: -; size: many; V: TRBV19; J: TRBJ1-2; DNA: TGTGCCAGTAGTAACCAAGGAGGTCTAGCTAACTATGGCTACACCTTC; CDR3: CASSNQGGLANYGYTF
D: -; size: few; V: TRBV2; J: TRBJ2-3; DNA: TGTGCCAGCAAGGCCACCCAGGGGCTCGGTACGCAGTATTTT; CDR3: CASKATQGLGTQYF
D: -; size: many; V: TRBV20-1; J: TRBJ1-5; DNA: TGCAGTGCTAGCACGGGGGAGCCGAATCAGCCCCAGCATTTT; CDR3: CSASTGEPNQPQHF
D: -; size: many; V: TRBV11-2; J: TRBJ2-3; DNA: TGTGCCAGCAGCTTCCTCGCAGGGGCAACCACAGATACGCAGTATTTT; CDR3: CASSFLAGATTDTQYF
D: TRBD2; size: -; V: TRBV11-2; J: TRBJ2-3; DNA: TGTGCCAGCAGCGGGAGGGCCGTGCAGTTCGATACGCAGTATTTT; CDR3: CASSGRAVQFDTQYF
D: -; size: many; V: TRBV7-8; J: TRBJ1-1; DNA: TGTGCCAGCAGCTTATTCAGGGTGGCTGAAGCTTTCTTT; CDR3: CASSLFRVAEAFF
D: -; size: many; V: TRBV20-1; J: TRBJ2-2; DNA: TGCAGTGCTAGAGATGGCCTCTACACCGGGGAGCTGTTTTTT; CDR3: CSARDGLYTGELFF
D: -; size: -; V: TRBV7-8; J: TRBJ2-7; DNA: TGTGCCAGCAGCCCCCCCAGGGGCGAGCAGTACTTC; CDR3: CASSPPRGEQYF
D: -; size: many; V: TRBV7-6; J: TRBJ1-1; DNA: TGTGCCAGCAGCTTAGAAAGTGGGACTGAAGCTTTCTTT; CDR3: CASSLESGTEAFF
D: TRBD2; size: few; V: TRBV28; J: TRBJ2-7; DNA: TGTGCCAGCACCAATCAGGCGGGAGGTGTCCGCTACGAGCAGTACTTC; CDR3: CASTNQAGGVRYEQYF
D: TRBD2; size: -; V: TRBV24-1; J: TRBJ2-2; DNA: TGTGCCACCAGTGGAACGGGAGGGCCACTCACCGGGGAGCTGTTTTTT; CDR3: CATSGTGGPLTGELFF
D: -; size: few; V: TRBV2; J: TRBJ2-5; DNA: TGTGCCAGCAGGGGCAGGGTGGAGACCCAGTACTTC; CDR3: CASRGRVETQYF
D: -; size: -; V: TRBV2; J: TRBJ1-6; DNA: TGTGCCAGCACCCGGGAATCCAATTCACCCCTCCACTTT; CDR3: CASTRESNSPLHF
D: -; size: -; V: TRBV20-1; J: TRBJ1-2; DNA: TGCAGCGGCGGCCAAGCTAACTATGGCTACACCTTC; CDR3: CSGGQANYGYTF
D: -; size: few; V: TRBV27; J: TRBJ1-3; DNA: TGTGCCAGCAGTTTAGGGGCTCCAGGGTCTGGAAACACCATATATTTT; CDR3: CASSLGAPGSGNTIYF
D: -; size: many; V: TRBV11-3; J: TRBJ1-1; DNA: TGTGCCAGCAGCTTACGAGGGGAGAACACTGAAGCTTTCTTT; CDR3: CASSLRGENTEAFF
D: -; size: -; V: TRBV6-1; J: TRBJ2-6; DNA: TGTGCCAGCGTTCGGTCTGGGGCCAACGTCCTGACTTTC; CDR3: CASVRSGANVLTF